One sample yielded the 3 T cell receptor beta chains listed below, sequenced in a study of blood T cell repertoires in COVID-19. Only in-frame clones appear in the TCRdb table, and some are missing; sequencing was by immunoSEQ multiplex PCR. The sample contains about 74,000 clones, 90% of which appear only once. The sample comprised peripheral blood. Every receptor here comes from a man aged 45-65 years with acute or convalescent COVID-19.

V and J are TRBV28 and TRBJ1-5; perhaps TRBD1 as D (5 bases). The CDR3 sequence is 13 residues long. With 8 bases removed from V and 0 bases from J, the gap between germline ends came to 8 bases. Per the germline V gene, CDR1 is MDHEN and CDR2 is SYDVKM. In DNA, the CDR3 is TGTGCCAGCCGGGGGTATAGCAATCAGCCCCAGCATTTT. It specifies CASRGYSNQPQHF.

V and J are TRBV3-1 (or the pseudogene TRBV3-2) and TRBJ1-4, with D possibly being TRBD1 (6 bases). From germline, CDR1 is LGHDT and CDR2 YNNKEL (reference sequence). V shed 0 bases and J shed 7 bases, with 9 bases lying between them. CDR3 size: 14 residues. Here the CDR3 reads CASSQEGGAEKLFF. The DNA for the CDR3 is TGTGCCAGCAGCCAAGAAGGGGGAGCTGAAAAACTGTTTTTT.

This chain connects TRBV9 to TRBJ1-5, with TRBD1 matching over 7 bases. CDR1 is SGDLS, CDR2 YYNGEE, per germline. The V gene end was trimmed by 4 bases and the J gene end by 3 bases; junction bases not matched to a gene: 7. CDR3 length: 15 amino acids. CDR3 sequence reads: CASSSQGLANQPQHF. In DNA form, the CDR3 reads TGTGCCAGCAGCTCACAGGGGTTGGCCAATCAGCCCCAGCATTTT. The full variable domain, rest sourced from reference TRBV9 and TRBJ1-5, is DSGVTQTPKHLITATGQRVTLRCSPRSGDLSVYWYQQSLDQGLQFLIQYYNGEERAKGNILERFSAQQFPDLHSELNLSSLELGDSALYFCASSSQGLANQPQHFGDGTRLSIL.